The sequence of this T cell receptor beta chain was determined in a study of T cell responses to AZD1222 COVID-19 vaccine. Assay used: immunoSEQ multiplex PCR; TCRdb lists only in-frame clones, some missing. Of tens of thousands of clones listed, about 88% are singletons. Second doses that came at about 4 or about 12 weeks were put together. Study results and caveats: Only six people who got AZD1222 tested seropositive at baseline. Breadth and depth of Spike-specific TCRs rose after two AZD1222 doses. Nearly half of spike-specific TCRs reportedly target variant regions that are unmutated in the B.1.351 and B.1.1.7 variants.

V gave up 2 bases and J gave up 7 bases, with 16 bases separating them. CDR1 is SGDLS, CDR2 YYNGEE, per germline. The CDR3 is 15 residues long. About this clone itself: What it recognizes is unknown.

The rearrangement joins TRBV9 to TRBJ2-1; D might be TRBD1 or TRBD2, each matching 6 bases. The clonotype was recovered from an adult who received the AZD1222 COVID-19 vaccine. The material was peripheral blood, obtained 28 days after the second AZD1222 dose. CDR3 residues: CASSVLIGGTNEQFF. CDR3 coding DNA: TGTGCCAGCAGCGTCCTTATTGGGGGGACAAATGAGCAGTTCTTC.